These T cell receptor beta chains were read from a single sample in a study of T cell responses to AZD1222 COVID-19 vaccine. TCRdb's table, derived via immunoSEQ multiplex PCR, lists solely in-frame clones and lacks some. Of approximately 200,000 clones listed, about 94% are singletons. The material sequenced was peripheral blood, taken on day 0 of AZD1222 vaccination. Receptors originate from an adult in good health. CDR3s include the opening cysteine and the closing phenylalanine or tryptophan. A D gene is named only where the DNA matches it firmly. A clone size is listed for some rows: how often the clone was seen (once, few, many), or a class if it is expanded.

TRBJ2-7,TRBD2,NA,TRBV7-2,CASSLGGSGSYEQYF
TRBJ2-7,TRBD1,NA,TRBV27,CARGRTGQSYEQYF
TRBJ1-6,NA,NA,TRBV19,CASAPDSAYNSPLHF
TRBJ2-1,TRBD2,NA,TRBV5-1,CASSLLLAGGANEQFF
TRBJ2-1,TRBD1,NA,TRBV29-1,CSVEDGTGNYNEQFF
TRBJ2-3,NA,once,TRBV5-4,CASSKPGLHQADTQYF
TRBJ2-1,TRBD2,NA,TRBV14,CASSQEISGRRNEQFF
TRBJ1-5,NA,NA,TRBV28,CASNGPHSNQPQHF
TRBJ2-2,NA,NA,TRBV7-3,CASSLSGTTGELFF
TRBJ2-2,TRBD2,NA,TRBV5-1,CASSLGTSTVGELFF
TRBJ2-7,TRBD1,NA,TRBV2,CASSDDRAEQYF
TRBJ2-1,NA,NA,TRBV5-1,CASSRWVSSYNEQFF
TRBJ1-5,NA,NA,TRBV19,CASTPVGGGNQPQHF
TRBJ1-1,TRBD1,NA,TRBV3-1/TRBV3-2,CASRGTGRTEAFF
TRBJ2-1,TRBD2,NA,TRBV4-1,CASSQSIAGGGNEQFF
TRBJ1-1,NA,NA,TRBV3-1/TRBV3-2,CASSGWDDTEAFF
TRBJ2-3,NA,NA,TRBV27,CASSFGGTDTQYF
TRBJ2-4,NA,NA,TRBV13,CASSLGQTAKNIQYF
TRBJ2-1,NA,NA,TRBV29-1,CSVEDWRGQYNEQFF
TRBJ2-1,NA,NA,TRBV27,CASSSQALTYNEQFF
TRBJ1-1,NA,NA,TRBV7-3,CASSLALNTEAFF
TRBJ2-7,NA,NA,TRBV7-8,CASSGGGYEQYF
TRBJ2-3,TRBD2,NA,TRBV27,CASSKLAGARGDTQYF
TRBJ2-2,TRBD1,NA,TRBV7-2,CASSFGTGVGTGELFF
TRBJ2-3,NA,NA,TRBV27,CASRRQGGWGTDTQYF
TRBJ2-5,TRBD1,NA,TRBV5-1,CASSLRGQQETQYF
TRBJ1-5,NA,NA,TRBV28,CATPRGQTSNQPQHF
TRBJ2-7,TRBD1,NA,TRBV18,CASSRDRGYEQYF
TRBJ2-2,NA,NA,TRBV6-5,CASRFSEGTLFF
TRBJ2-1,TRBD1,NA,TRBV2,CATQDRANEQFF
TRBJ2-1,TRBD2,NA,TRBV27,CASRAGTSGYNEQFF
TRBJ1-1,NA,NA,TRBV5-5,CASSFEAGPLQAFF
TRBJ1-1,NA,NA,TRBV9,CASSVGDPSEAFF
TRBJ2-7,NA,NA,TRBV7-7,CASSRVGSYEQYF
TRBJ1-1,NA,NA,TRBV19,CAAKDWGTTEAFF
TRBJ1-5,TRBD1,NA,TRBV19,CASSNYNRGPANQPQHF
TRBJ2-1,NA,NA,TRBV5-1,CASSPPLVGEQFF
TRBJ2-1,TRBD1,NA,TRBV19,CASSPIQAGTGVENEQFF
TRBJ2-5,NA,NA,TRBV6-5,CASRQANQETQYF
TRBJ1-6,NA,NA,TRBV7-9,CASSFGDVPPLHF
TRBJ2-3,NA,NA,TRBV7-9,CASSERGLRTDTQYF
TRBJ2-5,NA,NA,TRBV2,CASEIGGETQYF
TRBJ1-1,NA,NA,TRBV9,CASSVGDNTEAFF
TRBJ2-7,TRBD1,NA,TRBV29-1,CSVTGAYEQYF
TRBJ1-5,NA,NA,TRBV25-1,CASSDGTSRGQPQHF
TRBJ2-2,TRBD1,once,TRBV13,CASSHREGAGTGELFF
TRBJ1-5,NA,NA,TRBV28,CASSLLVWTSKSQPQHF
TRBJ2-3,NA,NA,TRBV27,CASSFRQVADTQYF
TRBJ1-1,NA,NA,TRBV7-2,CASSLGTEAFF
TRBJ1-2,NA,NA,TRBV19,CATQSRGRANYGYTF
TRBJ2-7,NA,once,TRBV7-6,CASSSAGDPEQYF
TRBJ1-6,NA,NA,TRBV5-4,CASSLTWESPLHF
TRBJ1-2,TRBD1,NA,TRBV11-2,CASSLGQGYGYTF
TRBJ2-5,NA,NA,TRBV7-2,CASSLAWAQETQYF
TRBJ1-5,NA,NA,TRBV20-1,CSASSAAQPQHF
TRBJ1-2,NA,once,TRBV30,CAWSVPGVNYGYTF
TRBJ1-1,NA,NA,TRBV4-1,CASSQDLGALVEAFF
TRBJ1-1,NA,NA,TRBV7-3,CASSNRGYEAFF
TRBJ2-2,NA,NA,TRBV11-2,CASSPPNTGELFF